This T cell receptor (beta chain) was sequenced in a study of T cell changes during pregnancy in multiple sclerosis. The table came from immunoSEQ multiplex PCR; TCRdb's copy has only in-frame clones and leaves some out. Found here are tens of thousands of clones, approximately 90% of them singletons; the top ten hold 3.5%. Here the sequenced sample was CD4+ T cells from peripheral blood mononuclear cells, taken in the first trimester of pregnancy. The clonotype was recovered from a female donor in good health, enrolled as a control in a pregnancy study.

The CDR3 protein is CASSQGLRGEQETQYF. DNA for the CDR3: TGTGCCAGCAGCCAGGGGTTGCGGGGGGAGCAAGAGACCCAGTACTTC. This chain connects TRBV7-9 to TRBJ2-5, with 8 positions matching TRBD2. The CDR3 contains 16 residues. Germline CDR1 SEHNR, CDR2 FQNEAQ (reference sequence). After removal of 5 bases from V and 2 bases from J, the junction contained 10 bases not matched to a gene.